This TCR beta chain was captured in a study of cytomegalovirus exposure and HLA in healthy donors. General study points: Researchers counted roughly 150 TCR beta chains as cytomegalovirus-associated. Subsequent analysis showed first-cohort TCR clusters tending to co-occur in some 120 validation repertoires.

Separate from the approximately 670-subject first cohort, the roughly 120-subject validation cohort was the one that the donors belonged to. This clone came up once. The antigen is unknown. CDR1 is MDHEN and CDR2 is SYDVKM in the germline V gene. V was clipped by 6 bases and J by 3 bases; unmatched bases: 1. The CDR3 has 13 amino acids. Profiled with immunoSEQ multiplex PCR; TCRdb holds only in-frame clones, not every one. The repertoire holds fewer than 300,000 clones, with roughly 88% as singletons. This sequence joins TRBV28 and TRBJ2-7; 11 positions match TRBD1. The specimen was PBMCs. This TCR came from a woman between 18 and 29 years old in good health and CMV-seronegative. The CDR3 DNA is TGTGCCAGCAGGGGGACAGGGGGCTACGAGCAGTACTTC. Residues: CASRGTGGYEQYF. The complete variable domain, with remaining parts taken from reference TRBV28 and TRBJ2-7, reads DVKVTQSSRYLVKRTGEKVFLECVQDMDHENMFWYRQDPGLGLRLIYFSYDVKMKEKGDIPEGYSVSREKKERFSLILESASTNQTSMYLCASRGTGGYEQYFGPGTRLTVT.